This T cell receptor beta chain was found in a study of T cell responses to AZD1222 COVID-19 vaccine (dated by TCRdb to about 2021). A note on the overall study: A total of about 230 trial participants underwent TCR sequencing, of whom 200 to 220 received two doses of AZD1222 and roughly 25 received two doses of the MenACWY control vaccine. Trial participants were enrolled by age into 18-55, 56-69 and 70-plus year subgroups, with 148, 28 and 57 TCR-sequenced participants respectively.

The CDR3 holds 15 amino acids from the cysteine to the phenylalanine. Only the CDR3 portion is preserved as DNA: 45 bases, with reading frame beginning at the first base. V is pruned by 5 bases and J by 5 bases, leaving 7 bases of the junction without a gene match. The germline V gene (reference sequence) specifies SEHNR as CDR1 and FQNEAQ as CDR2. What this sample's time point label stands for: about 28 days (+/-7) after the second vaccine dose. Because spike-specific TCR depth and breadth did not differ between the two schedules, AZD1222 recipients who got a second dose at roughly 4 weeks were pooled with those who got a second dose at roughly 12 weeks. Vaccinee samples came from UK trials COV001 and COV002, including a single-blind randomized controlled phase 2/3 trial of AZD1222 (ChAdOx1 nCoV-19) in healthy adults. For TCRbeta chain sequencing, PBMC samples from trial participants were taken at day 0 and at day 28 after the second dose.

As concerns this clone: There is no known antigen for this receptor. Per-nucleotide qualities are absent, and no much larger clonotype sits a single base away.

General study outcomes and caveats: Reportedly, almost half of the unique spike-specific TCRs recognized epitopes lying outside the regions that are mutated in the B.1.351 and B.1.1.7 variants. The whole spike protein was spanned by vaccine-associated CD4 TCRs, and dominant responses were seen in regions 160-218 and 743-854. The 56-69-year group was small, and its depth increase did not reach significance, likely because of low power. Because no day 14 peak-response samples were available, repertoires were characterized only after the peak T cell response. A significant rise in spike-specific TCR breadth and depth was observed after two AZD1222 doses relative to day 0 and relative to MenACWY recipients. Participants were mostly white British, with more females than males. The authors suggested clonal diversity may have been underestimated. Conclusions about previously exposed vaccinees were limited because only six AZD1222 recipients were SARS-CoV-2 seropositive at baseline.

The CDR3 regions of human TCRbeta chains were analyzed by immunosequencing. The study's processing was this. TCRs in the repertoires were compared against a reference library of SARS-CoV-2-specific TCRs that had been generated with the MIRA antigen-specificity platform. Breadth was defined as the fraction of unique TCRs that were SARS-CoV-2-associated. Depth was defined as the fraction of total T cells that were SARS-CoV-2-associated. Using the MIRA data, each spike-specific TCR was mapped to the spike region that the TCR reacts to and placed in a CD4 or CD8 class. Log10-transformed breadth and depth values were compared by one-way ANOVA with Sidak's multiple comparisons tests. In its TCRdb copy, this immuneACCESS table keeps in-frame sequences only and misses some clones. Where compared with another copy, unresolved V genes explain less than half of these, and the others have no known cause. The DNA was the basis for D and trimming; V, J and clone size are from that table. For this sample the table gives some 53,000 clones, of which about 87% were detected only once. Of the sample, 2% to 3% falls within the top ten clones.

Here the chain combines TRBV7-9 and TRBJ1-1; 11 central nucleotides agree with TRBD1. The receptor's source is an adult who received the AZD1222 COVID-19 vaccine. Sample: peripheral blood, taken 28 days after the second AZD1222 dose. The DNA sequence is TGTGCCAGCAGCGCCGGGACAGGGGGAGGTACTGAAGCTTTCTTT. Its protein product is CASSAGTGGGTEAFF.